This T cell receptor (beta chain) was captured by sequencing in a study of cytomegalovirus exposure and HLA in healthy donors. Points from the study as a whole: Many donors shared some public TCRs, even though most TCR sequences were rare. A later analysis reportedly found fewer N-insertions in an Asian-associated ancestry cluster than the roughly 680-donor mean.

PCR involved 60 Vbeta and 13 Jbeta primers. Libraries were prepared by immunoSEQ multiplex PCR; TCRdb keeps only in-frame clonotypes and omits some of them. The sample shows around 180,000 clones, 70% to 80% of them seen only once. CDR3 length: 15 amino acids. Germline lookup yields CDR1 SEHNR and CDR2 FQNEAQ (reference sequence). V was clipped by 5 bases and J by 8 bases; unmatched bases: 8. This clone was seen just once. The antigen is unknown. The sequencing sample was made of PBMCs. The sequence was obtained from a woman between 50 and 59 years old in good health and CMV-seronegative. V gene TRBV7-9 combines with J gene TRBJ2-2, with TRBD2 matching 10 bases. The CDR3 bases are TGTGCCAGCAGCACCCCGGGACTAGCGCAGGGGGAGCTGTTTTTT. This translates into CASSTPGLAQGELFF.